One and the same sample provided the 32 T cell receptor beta chains below, sequenced in a study of blood T cell repertoires in COVID-19. TCRdb keeps only in-frame clones here, not all; method: immunoSEQ multiplex PCR. The sample has about 76,000 clones, around 80% seen once. The sample taken for sequencing was peripheral blood. The source is a human donor in a cohort sampled during active COVID-19.

The chain couples TRBV6-5 to TRBJ2-1, with TRBD2 matching over 8 bases. CDR1 MNHEY and CDR2 SVGAGI come from the germline V gene. CDR3 size: 15 residues. Trimming at V came to 6 bases and at J to 2 bases, leaving 6 bases not matched to a gene. This CDR3 is CASRGAGAPYNEQFF. The CDR3 bases are TGTGCCAGCAGAGGAGCGGGGGCCCCCTACAATGAGCAGTTCTTC.

This clone has only a few counts. The chain combines TRBV7-2 with TRBJ2-3; D gene ambiguous. This CDR3 has 14 residues. Trimming pared 3 bases from V and 5 bases from J, leaving 12 bases between. Germline values: CDR1 SGHTA, CDR2 FQGNSA. CDR3 nucleotide sequence: TGTGCCAGCAGCTTCACTCAAAATCAAGATACGCAGTATTTT. The encoded protein is CASSFTQNQDTQYF.

The chain couples TRBV19 to TRBJ2-2; 8 nucleotides match TRBD1. V lost 5 bases, J lost 6 bases, and 11 bases stayed unmatched. Germline lookup yields CDR1 LNHDA and CDR2 SQIVND (reference sequence). The CDR3 is made up of 16 amino acids. The CDR3 is CASSLSAGGAAGELFF. In DNA form, the CDR3 reads TGTGCCAGTAGTCTCTCAGCAGGGGGCGCAGCCGGGGAGCTGTTTTTT.

This clone occurred once. The genes are TRBV19 and TRBJ2-1; possibly TRBD1 for D (6 bases). Germline CDR1 LNHDA, CDR2 SQIVND (reference sequence). The CDR3 runs to 14 residues. V was pared by 5 bases and J by 6 bases, with 14 bases between. CDR3 protein: CASSLKRDTNEQFF. As DNA, the CDR3 is TGTGCCAGTAGTTTGAAACGGGACACCAATGAGCAGTTCTTC. Supplemented by reference TRBV19 and TRBJ2-1, the full variable domain reads DGGITQSPKYLFRKEGQNVTLSCEQNLNHDAMYWYRQDPGQGLRLIYYSQIVNDFQKGDIAEGYSVSREKKESFPLTVTSAQKNPTAFYLCASSLKRDTNEQFFGPGTRLTVL.

The chain couples TRBV4-3 to TRBJ1-5; 8 bases agree with TRBD1. After removal of 3 bases from V and 0 bases from J, the junction contained 1 base not matched to a gene. The germline gives CDR1 LGHNA, CDR2 YSLEER. This CDR3 is 15 amino acids long. The CDR3 is CASSHGTGSNQPQHF. CDR3 bases: TGCGCCAGCAGCCACGGGACAGGTAGCAATCAGCCCCAGCATTTT.

The chain uses TRBV28 and TRBJ2-7; 7 bases agree with TRBD2. The length of the CDR3 is 15 residues. V dropped 6 bases and J dropped 5; count of bases not matched to a gene: 13. Germline-derived CDR1 and CDR2 are MDHEN and SYDVKM. Here the CDR3 DNA reads TGTGCCAGCAGCTTTTTTGGGGAGGGAGAGGACGAGCAGTACTTC. Translating gives CASSFFGEGEDEQYF.

This chain links TRBV24-1 with TRBJ1-2; no clear D. Between the trimmed V and J ends, which lost 4 bases and 6 bases, there was a span of 20 bases. Germline loops: CDR1 KGHDR, CDR2 SFDVKD. The CDR3 contains 16 residues. Written as DNA, the CDR3 is TGTGCCACCAGTGACCGCAGAGGGAGGGAGGGTCATGGCTACACCTTC. Its translation is CATSDRRGREGHGYTF.

The CDR3 DNA is TGTGCCAGCAGACGGACTTTTGACAGGGGTAAGCAGTTCTTC. As protein: CASRRTFDRGKQFF. The chain joins TRBV11-1 to TRBJ2-1; 8 nucleotides align to TRBD1. This CDR3 is built from 14 residues. V lost 6 bases to trimming and J lost 11 bases; unmatched junction nucleotides: 12. CDR1 is SGHAT and CDR2 is FQDESV in the germline V gene (reference sequence).

CDR3 in amino acids: CASSQQDRVTGELFF. As DNA, the CDR3 is TGCGCCAGCAGCCAGCAGGACAGGGTCACCGGGGAGCTGTTTTTT. The chain combines TRBV4-3 with TRBJ2-2; 8 bases are shared with TRBD1. Germline-derived CDR1 and CDR2 are LGHNA and YSLEER. With 3 bases clipped from V and 4 bases from J, the junction kept 4 bases outside the gene matches. The CDR3 is made up of 15 amino acids.

CDR3 region: CASSERSGGRSGNTIYF. CDR3 nucleotides: TGTGCCAGCAGTGAACGATCCGGAGGTCGCTCTGGAAACACCATATATTTT. The chain employs TRBV2 and TRBJ1-3; D remains ambiguous. The CDR3 consists of 17 residues. V was clipped by 2 bases and J by 0 bases, with 14 bases between them. Germline values: CDR1 SNHLY, CDR2 FYNNEI.

This clone was seen only once. V gene TRBV7-9 combines with J gene TRBJ2-2; TRBD2 matches at 8 bases. The CDR3 sequence is 15 residues long. V trimming: 5 bases; J trimming: 5 bases; junction bases outside the gene matches: 7. The germline V gene encodes CDR1 SEHNR and CDR2 FQNEAQ (reference sequence). CDR3: CASSGSGLETGELFF. The CDR3 DNA reads TGTGCCAGCAGCGGCTCGGGACTAGAAACCGGGGAGCTGTTTTTT.

This chain connects TRBV6-2 or TRBV6-3 to TRBJ2-7; D might be TRBD2 (7 bases). This CDR3 comprises 12 residues. The V gene's germline CDR1 is MNHEY and CDR2 SVGEGT. Trimming removed 5 bases from V and 9 bases from J, with 14 bases in between. The CDR3 DNA reads as TGTGCCAGCAGTAAGGGGGAGGGCCGGCAGTACGTC. As protein: CASSKGEGRQYV.

This sequence joins TRBV6-2 or TRBV6-3 and TRBJ1-2; TRBD1 matches 8 bases. There are 14 residues in the CDR3. The V and J ends lost 5 bases and 8 bases, in that order; junction bases with no gene match: 10. Germline lookup yields CDR1 MNHEY and CDR2 SVGEGT. The CDR3 spells CASSPPGQAFGYTF. CDR3 DNA: TGTGCCAGCAGTCCACCGGGACAGGCGTTCGGCTACACCTTC.

This chain joins TRBV18 and TRBJ1-2; tentatively, D is TRBD1 (6 bases). CDR1 and CDR2 (germline): KGHSH, LQKENI. V lost 3 bases to trimming and J lost 0 bases, with 11 bases between them. CDR3 length: 15 residues. CDR3 DNA: TGTGCCAGCTCACCGACCGACAGGCCTAACTATGGCTACACCTTC. Protein sequence: CASSPTDRPNYGYTF.

The gene calls are TRBV18 and TRBJ1-1, with D hard to call. The CDR3 has 15 residues. CDR1 KGHSH and CDR2 LQKENI come from the germline V gene. V lost 4 bases and J lost 0, with 12 bases in between. The CDR3 coding sequence is TGTGCCAGCTCACAGTCTGGAGGGTTGAACACTGAAGCTTTCTTT. Translating gives CASSQSGGLNTEAFF.

V and J are TRBV7-6 and TRBJ1-3, with 7 bases fitting TRBD1. CDR3 length: 15 residues. V was pared by 5 bases and J by 3 bases, with 7 bases of the junction left unmatched. The germline CDR1 and CDR2 sequences are SGHVS and FNYEAQ. The CDR3 here is CASSLYRGGGNTIYF. The CDR3, as DNA: TGTGCCAGCAGCCTCTACAGGGGAGGTGGAAACACCATATATTTT. Full variable domain (remainder filled in from reference TRBV7-6 and TRBJ1-3): GAGVSQSPRYKVTKRGQDVALRCDPISGHVSLYWYRQALGQGPEFLTYFNYEAQQDKSGLPNDRFSAERPEGSISTLTIQRTEQRDSAMYRCASSLYRGGGNTIYFGEGSWLTVV.

This clone was seen just once. V is TRBV6-1 and J is TRBJ2-1, with 11 bases identical to TRBD2. With 1 base clipped from V and 4 bases from J, the junction kept 3 bases outside the gene matches. Germline lookup yields CDR1 MNHNS and CDR2 SASEGT. The CDR3 spans 16 residues. CDR3 residues: CASSEVIAGGYNEQFF. The CDR3 DNA sequence: TGTGCCAGCAGTGAAGTTATAGCGGGAGGGTACAATGAGCAGTTCTTC.

The V call is TRBV29-1, the J call TRBJ2-5; 10 nucleotides match TRBD1. Germline CDR1 SQVTM, CDR2 ANQGSEA. The V and J ends lost 6 bases and 4 bases, in that order; junction bases with no gene match: 8. The CDR3 consists of 14 residues. The CDR3 reads CSVQDRDRGETQYF. The DNA of the CDR3 is TGCAGCGTACAGGATAGGGACAGGGGAGAGACCCAGTACTTC.

The V call is TRBV18, the J call TRBJ2-5; TRBD1 is a possible D gene (5 bases). The germline V and J ends were trimmed by 3 bases and 5 bases, with 16 bases remaining between them. The CDR3 loop spans 15 amino acids. Germline V CDR1 and CDR2: KGHSH, LQKENI. This CDR3 is CASSPMAGPRETQYF. DNA of the CDR3: TGTGCCAGCTCACCGATGGCAGGGCCGCGGGAGACCCAGTACTTC.

The chain carries TRBV7-9 and TRBJ2-2; possibly TRBD1 for D (6 bases). Germline assignment: CDR1 SEHNR and CDR2 FQNEAQ (reference sequence). V lost 10 bases, J lost 0 bases, and 21 bases lay in between. CDR3 length equals 17 residues. The CDR3 protein is CAIQPPGHTSNTGELFF. The CDR3 region has the DNA TGTGCCATCCAACCTCCGGGACACACCTCGAACACCGGGGAGCTGTTTTTT.

This clone was detected a few times. V is TRBV5-1 and J is TRBJ2-3, with D tentatively TRBD1 (6 bases). Trimming removed 4 bases from V and 4 bases from J, with 16 bases in between. The CDR3 is 15 amino acids. Germline CDR1 and CDR2: SGHRS and YFSETQ. CDR3 protein: CASSAGTSGPDTQYF. Here the CDR3 DNA reads TGCGCCAGCAGCGCAGGGACATCGGGGCCAGATACGCAGTATTTT.

The chain couples TRBV30 to TRBJ1-3, with no clear D. The germline V and J ends were trimmed by 2 bases and 3 bases, with 11 bases remaining between them. The CDR3 spans 14 residues. CDR1 is GTSNPN and CDR2 is SVGIG in the germline V gene (reference sequence). The CDR3 DNA reads as TGTGCCTGGAGTCCCCTAACCCTTGGAAACACCATATATTTT. Protein sequence: CAWSPLTLGNTIYF.

The rearrangement uses TRBV6-5 and TRBJ1-2; a possible D gene is TRBD1 (6 bases). The CDR3 totals 15 residues. Trimming shortened V by 1 base and J by 4 bases, and 13 bases separated the two germline ends. Germline CDR1 is MNHEY and CDR2 is SVGAGI. The CDR3 DNA follows: TGTGCCAGCAGTTACTATCAGGGGCCTATCTATGGCTACACCTTC. Amino acid sequence: CASSYYQGPIYGYTF.

V and J are TRBV11-3 and TRBJ2-3; 7 positions agree with TRBD2. The CDR3 is 16 amino acids. Per germline, CDR1 SGHNT and CDR2 YENEEA. The ends lost 5 bases at V and 1 base at J; junction bases unmatched: 9. DNA for the CDR3: TGTGCCAGCAGCCCCTGGACTAGTAGAGGCACAGATACGCAGTATTTT. This codes for CASSPWTSRGTDTQYF. The full variable domain, completed using reference TRBV11-3 and TRBJ2-3, is EAGVVQSPRYKIIEKKQPVAFWCNPISGHNTLYWYLQNLGQGPELLIRYENEEAVDDSQLPKDRFSAERLKGVDSTLKIQPAELGDSAVYLCASSPWTSRGTDTQYFGPGTRLTVL.

The chain is built from TRBV18 and TRBJ1-1, with 8 bases aligning to TRBD1. Losses at the gene ends were 2 bases for V and 0 bases for J; bases not matched to a gene: 8. This CDR3 has 17 amino acids. The V gene's germline CDR1 is KGHSH and CDR2 LQKENI. The CDR3 here is CASSPVTGGSMNTEAFF. CDR3 sequence (DNA): TGTGCCAGCTCACCAGTCACAGGGGGGTCGATGAACACTGAAGCTTTCTTT.

The chain couples TRBV19 to TRBJ2-1, with a possible D match to TRBD1 (6 bases). The germline V and J ends were trimmed by 3 bases and 0 bases, with 9 bases remaining between them. This CDR3 region has 15 residues. Germline V gene lookup returns CDR1 LNHDA and CDR2 SQIVND (reference sequence). The chain's CDR3 is CASSIRDNSYNEQFF. The DNA of the CDR3 is TGTGCCAGTAGTATCCGGGACAACTCCTACAATGAGCAGTTCTTC.

This chain links TRBV19 with TRBJ1-2; no clear D. Trimming stripped 1 base from V and 4 bases from J, with 16 bases between. The CDR3 length is 16 residues. Germline lookup yields CDR1 LNHDA and CDR2 SQIVND (reference sequence). CDR3 sequence reads: CASSIVARMNRYGYTF. Here the CDR3 DNA reads TGTGCCAGTAGTATAGTGGCCCGAATGAACCGCTATGGCTACACCTTC.

This sequence joins TRBV10-3 and TRBJ2-7; TRBD1 aligns across 9 bases. Germline V gene lookup returns CDR1 ENHRY and CDR2 SYGVKD. J lost 4 bases, V lost 6 bases, and 4 bases had no gene match. This CDR3 is built from 13 residues. Written as DNA, the CDR3 is TGTGCCATCAGGGCGGGACAGGGTTACGAGCAGTACGTC. It specifies CAIRAGQGYEQYV.

The CDR3 DNA reads as TGTGCCAGCAGTGTTGAGAGCCCCTCCTACAATGAGCAGTTCTTC. Amino acid sequence: CASSVESPSYNEQFF. V gene TRBV2 combines with J gene TRBJ2-1, with unresolved D. CDR3 size: 15 residues. V shed 4 bases and J shed 0 bases, with 10 bases lying between them. From germline, CDR1 is SNHLY and CDR2 FYNNEI.

V usage is TRBV27 and J usage is TRBJ1-1, with TRBD1 as a possible D gene (6 bases). V was pared by 6 bases and J by 0 bases, with 17 bases between. This CDR3 is 16 amino acids long. CDR1 MNHEY and CDR2 SMNVEV come from the germline V gene (reference sequence). The CDR3 here is CASRPGGAWMNTEAFF. The CDR3 DNA follows: TGTGCCAGCAGGCCCGGGGGGGCTTGGATGAACACTGAAGCTTTCTTT.

This chain joins TRBV28 and TRBJ1-4; 10 nucleotides agree with TRBD1. Per germline, CDR1 MDHEN and CDR2 SYDVKM. J lost 7 bases, V lost 6 bases, and 8 bases had no gene match. This CDR3 region has 15 residues. The CDR3 DNA reads as TGTGCCAGCAGAGGACAGGGGGACGCGCGTGAAAAACTGTTTTTT. Amino acid sequence: CASRGQGDAREKLFF.

The J gene is TRBJ1-1, the V gene TRBV7-3, with D maybe TRBD1 (6 bases). V lost 4 bases and J 10 bases, leaving 16 bases between the germline ends. This CDR3 has 13 residues. CDR1 SGHTA and CDR2 FQGTGA come from the germline V gene. The CDR3 sequence: CASSSARGRPAFF. The CDR3 bases are TGTGCCAGCAGCTCCGCCAGGGGCCGGCCAGCTTTCTTT.